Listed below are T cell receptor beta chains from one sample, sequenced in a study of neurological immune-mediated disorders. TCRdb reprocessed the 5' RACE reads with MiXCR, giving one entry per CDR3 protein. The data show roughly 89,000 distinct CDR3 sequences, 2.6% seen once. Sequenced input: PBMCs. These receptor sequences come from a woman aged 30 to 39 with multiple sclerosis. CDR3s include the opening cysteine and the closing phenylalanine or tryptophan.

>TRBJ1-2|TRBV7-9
CASADFGTGVNYGYTF
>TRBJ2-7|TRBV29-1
CSVVWTAYEQYF
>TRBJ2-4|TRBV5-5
CASSLVLAKNIQYF
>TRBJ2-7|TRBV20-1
CSAPSGLAGGTLSEQYF
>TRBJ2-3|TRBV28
CASSTGSSSQDTQYF
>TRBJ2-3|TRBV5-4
CASSLDRGRTDTQYF
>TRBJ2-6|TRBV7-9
CASSLDRVIPSGANVLTF
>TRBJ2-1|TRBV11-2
CASQGQGGANEQFF
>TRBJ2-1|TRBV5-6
CASSSPGLRDYNEQFF
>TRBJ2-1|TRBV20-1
CSARRPTSPYNEQFF
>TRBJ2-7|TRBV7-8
CASSFRGGGRSSYEQYF
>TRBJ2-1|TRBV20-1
CSASRDRGNNEQFF
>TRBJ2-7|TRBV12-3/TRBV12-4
CATQDYSYEQYF
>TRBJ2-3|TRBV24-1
CATSDFSTADTQYF
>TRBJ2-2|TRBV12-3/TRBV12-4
CASSLRDGTGELFF
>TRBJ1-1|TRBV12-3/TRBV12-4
CASSLNPGQNTEAFF
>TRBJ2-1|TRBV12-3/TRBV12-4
CASRGPLAGGPGEQFF
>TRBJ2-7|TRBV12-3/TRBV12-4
CASSRSEGPPYEQYF
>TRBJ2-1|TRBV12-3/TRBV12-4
CASTEGFKGNEQFF
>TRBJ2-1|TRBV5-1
CASSARLATTYNEQFF
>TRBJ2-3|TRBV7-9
CASSSARGPDTQYF
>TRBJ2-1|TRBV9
CASSVVGESSYNEQFF
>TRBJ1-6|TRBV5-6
CASSLVPGQSPLHF
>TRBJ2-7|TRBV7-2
CASSAGAGYGQYF
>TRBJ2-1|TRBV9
CASSVGTAGEYNEQFF
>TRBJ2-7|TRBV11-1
CASSLQGYEQYF
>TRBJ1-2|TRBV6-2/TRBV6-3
CASSYRDNYGYTF
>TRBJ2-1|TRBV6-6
CATAEAGGLSYNEQFF
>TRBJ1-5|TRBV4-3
CASSARVGNQPQHF
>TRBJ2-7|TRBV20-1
CSARGTSQSYEQYF
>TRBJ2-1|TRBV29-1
CSVRGGNEQFF